What follows are 2 T cell receptor beta chains derived from one specimen sequenced in a study of blood T cells in healthy people across ages. A sample-barcoded 5' primer and a J-beta primer mix were used in a second PCR of roughly 7 to 11 cycles. In TCRdb, the 5' RACE reads were re-called with MiXCR into one record per CDR3 protein. This table has fewer than 750,000 distinct CDR3 sequences, about 50% appearing once. Specimen: blood. These receptors were obtained from a woman over 75 in good health.

This clonotype was seen only a few times. The genes are TRBV2 and TRBJ2-3, with D perhaps TRBD2 (5 bases). The CDR3 has 13 amino acids. Trimming removed 7 bases from V and 2 bases from J, with 10 bases in between. Germline V lookup: CDR1 SNHLY, CDR2 FYNNEI. The CDR3 region is CASTGLLTDTQYF. The CDR3 region has the DNA TGTGCCAGCACCGGACTCCTCACAGATACGCAGTATTTT.

The chain uses TRBV20-1 and TRBJ2-3; a possible D gene is TRBD1 (6 bases). Germline V lookup: CDR1 DFQATT, CDR2 SNEGSKA (reference sequence). V was shortened by 6 bases and J by 4 bases, with 17 bases between the two germline ends. The CDR3 covers 14 residues. The CDR3 DNA is TGCAGTGCCCTGGGGCCAGGGGTCCCAGATACGCAGTATTTT. It specifies CSALGPGVPDTQYF.